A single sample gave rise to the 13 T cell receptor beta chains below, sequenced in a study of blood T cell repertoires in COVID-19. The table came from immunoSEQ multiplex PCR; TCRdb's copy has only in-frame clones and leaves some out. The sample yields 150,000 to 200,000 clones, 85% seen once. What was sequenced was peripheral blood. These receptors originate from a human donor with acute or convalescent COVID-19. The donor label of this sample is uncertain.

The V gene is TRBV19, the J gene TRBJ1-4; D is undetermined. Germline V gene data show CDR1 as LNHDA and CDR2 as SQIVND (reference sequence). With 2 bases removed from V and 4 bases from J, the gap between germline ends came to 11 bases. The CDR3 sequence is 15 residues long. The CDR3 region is CASSIIESGNEKLFF. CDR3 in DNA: TGTGCCAGTAGTATAATAGAATCGGGTAATGAAAAACTGTTTTTT. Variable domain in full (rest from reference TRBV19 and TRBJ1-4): DGGITQSPKYLFRKEGQNVTLSCEQNLNHDAMYWYRQDPGQGLRLIYYSQIVNDFQKGDIAEGYSVSREKKESFPLTVTSAQKNPTAFYLCASSIIESGNEKLFFGSGTQLSVL.

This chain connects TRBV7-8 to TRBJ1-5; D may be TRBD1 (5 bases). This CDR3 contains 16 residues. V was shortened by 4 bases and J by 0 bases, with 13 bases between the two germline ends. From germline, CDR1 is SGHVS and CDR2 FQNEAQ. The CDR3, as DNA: TGTGCCAGCAGCTCCATTAGGGGTACTAGCAATCAGCCCCAGCATTTT. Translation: CASSSIRGTSNQPQHF. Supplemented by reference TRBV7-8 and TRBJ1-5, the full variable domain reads GAGVSQSPRYKVAKRGQDVALRCDPISGHVSLFWYQQALGQGPEFLTYFQNEAQLDKSGLPSDRFFAERPEGSVSTLKIQRTQQEDSAVYLCASSSIRGTSNQPQHFGDGTRLSIL.

CDR3 sequence: CASSIPGTSSYEQYF. For the CDR3, the DNA is TGTGCCAGCAGCATCCCCGGGACTAGCTCCTACGAGCAGTACTTC. The rearrangement joins TRBV5-4 to TRBJ2-7; 8 positions agree with TRBD2. Germline V gene data show CDR1 as SGHNT and CDR2 as YYREEE (reference sequence). The CDR3 covers 15 residues. J was trimmed by 0 bases and V by 4 bases; bases with no gene match: 6.

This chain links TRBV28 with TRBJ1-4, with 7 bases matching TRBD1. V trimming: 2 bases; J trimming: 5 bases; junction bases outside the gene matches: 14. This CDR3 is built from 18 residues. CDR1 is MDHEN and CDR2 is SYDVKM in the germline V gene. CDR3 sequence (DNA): TGTGCCAGCAGTTTACCCTGGGACAGAGAGAAACTAAATGAAAAACTGTTTTTT. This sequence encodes CASSLPWDREKLNEKLFF.

In DNA form, the CDR3 reads TGTGCCAGCAGCTTTGGCAGGAAATATAATGGCTACACCTTC. This gives the protein CASSFGRKYNGYTF. V and J are TRBV5-8 and TRBJ1-2; D is undetermined. V was trimmed by 2 bases and J by 6 bases, leaving 14 bases between them. Looked up from germline, CDR1 is SGHTS and CDR2 is YDEGEE. The CDR3 is 14 amino acids.

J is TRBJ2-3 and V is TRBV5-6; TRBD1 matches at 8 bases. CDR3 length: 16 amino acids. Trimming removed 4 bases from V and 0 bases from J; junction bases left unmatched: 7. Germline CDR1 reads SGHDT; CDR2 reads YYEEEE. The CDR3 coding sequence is TGTGCCAGCAGCACCCGGACAGGGTCTAGCACAGATACGCAGTATTTT. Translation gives CASSTRTGSSTDTQYF.

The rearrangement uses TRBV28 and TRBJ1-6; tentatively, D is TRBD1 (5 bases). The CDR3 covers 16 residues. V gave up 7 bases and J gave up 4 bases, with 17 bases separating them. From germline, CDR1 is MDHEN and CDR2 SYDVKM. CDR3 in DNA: TGTGCCAGCAAAGGAGCGGGGCTCTTTTATAATTCACCCCTCCACTTT. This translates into CASKGAGLFYNSPLHF.

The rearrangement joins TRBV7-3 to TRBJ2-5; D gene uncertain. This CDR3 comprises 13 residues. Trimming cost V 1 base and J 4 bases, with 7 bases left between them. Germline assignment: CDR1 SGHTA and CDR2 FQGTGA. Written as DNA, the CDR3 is TGTGCCAGCAGCTTAAACAGTGGAGAGACCCAGTACTTC. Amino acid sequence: CASSLNSGETQYF. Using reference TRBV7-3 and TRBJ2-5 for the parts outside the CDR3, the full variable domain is GAGVSQTPSNKVTEKGKYVELRCDPISGHTALYWYRQSLGQGPEFLIYFQGTGAADDSGLPNDRFFAVRPEGSVSTLKIQRTERGDSAVYLCASSLNSGETQYFGPGTRLLVL.

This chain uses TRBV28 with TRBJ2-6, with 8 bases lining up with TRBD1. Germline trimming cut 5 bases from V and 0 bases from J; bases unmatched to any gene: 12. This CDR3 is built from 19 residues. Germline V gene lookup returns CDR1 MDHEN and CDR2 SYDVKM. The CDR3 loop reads CASSRDRDRIISGANVLTF. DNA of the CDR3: TGTGCCAGCAGTCGGGACCGGGACAGGATAATCTCTGGGGCCAACGTCCTGACTTTC.

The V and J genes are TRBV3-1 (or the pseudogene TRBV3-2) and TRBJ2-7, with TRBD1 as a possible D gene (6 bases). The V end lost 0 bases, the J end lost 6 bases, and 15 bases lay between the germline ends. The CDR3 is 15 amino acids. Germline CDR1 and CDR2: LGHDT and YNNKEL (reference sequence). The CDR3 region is CASSQDPGVGREQYF. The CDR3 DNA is TGTGCCAGCAGCCAAGACCCAGGGGTTGGTCGCGAGCAGTACTTC.

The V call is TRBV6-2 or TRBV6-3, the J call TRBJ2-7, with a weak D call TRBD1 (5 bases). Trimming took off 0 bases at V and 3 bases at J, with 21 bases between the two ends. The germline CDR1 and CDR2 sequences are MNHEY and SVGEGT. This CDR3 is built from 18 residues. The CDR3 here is CASSYSKASGYGLYEQYF. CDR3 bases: TGTGCCAGCAGTTACTCGAAGGCCTCAGGGTACGGTCTCTACGAGCAGTACTTC.

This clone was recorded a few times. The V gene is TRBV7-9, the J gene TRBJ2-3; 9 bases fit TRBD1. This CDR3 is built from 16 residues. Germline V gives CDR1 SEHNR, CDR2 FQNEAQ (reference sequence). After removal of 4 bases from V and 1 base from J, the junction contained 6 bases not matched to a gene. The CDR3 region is CASSYSGTGRTDTQYF. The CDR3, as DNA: TGTGCCAGCAGCTACTCCGGGACAGGGCGCACAGATACGCAGTATTTT.

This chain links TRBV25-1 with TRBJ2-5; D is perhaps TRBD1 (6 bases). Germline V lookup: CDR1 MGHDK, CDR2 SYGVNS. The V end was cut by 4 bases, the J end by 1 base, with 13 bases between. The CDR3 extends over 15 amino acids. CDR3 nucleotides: TGTGCCAGCAGTGCCATAACAGGGTTCCAAGAGACCCAGTACTTC. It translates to CASSAITGFQETQYF.